These T cell receptor beta chains were read from a single sample in a study of blood T cell repertoires in COVID-19. Assay: immunoSEQ multiplex PCR; the TCRdb copy retains only in-frame clones and omits some. The sample consists of about 200,000 clones, almost 85% of them appearing once. Sequencing input: PBMCs or T cells enriched from blood (not recorded which). All receptors come from a man aged 40-49 years who had recovered from COVID-19. CDR3s include the opening cysteine and the closing phenylalanine or tryptophan. The D gene is left open where the match is weak. Clone size is given for some rows only: seen once, a few or many times, or a class if the clone is expanded.

TRBJ1-1 TRBV11-2 . . TGTGCCAGCAGCTTATCAGGGCACGGCACTGAAGCTTTCTTT CASSLSGHGTEAFF
TRBJ2-7 TRBV27 . TRBD2 TGTGCCAGCAGTTTGGGGGGGTTATCCTACGAGCAGTACTTC CASSLGGLSYEQYF
TRBJ1-4 TRBV19 . TRBD1 TGTGCCAGTAGTACCGGGACAGGGGACTTTTCAACTAATGAAAAACTGTTTTTT CASSTGTGDFSTNEKLFF
TRBJ2-6 TRBV5-4 . . TGTGCCAGCAGCTTAATTGCAGGGTCTATAGCCAACGTCCTGACTTTC CASSLIAGSIANVLTF
TRBJ1-4 TRBV30 . . TGTGCCTGGAGGGCAGGGAGGGCTAATGAAAAACTGTTTTTT CAWRAGRANEKLFF
TRBJ2-6 TRBV5-6 . . TGTGCCAGCAGCTTAGAGGGAACGAGGGGGGCCAACGTCCTGACTTTC CASSLEGTRGANVLTF
TRBJ1-1 TRBV11-2 . . TGTGCCAGCAGCTTAAGGGGGGGATACACTGAAGCTTTCTTT CASSLRGGYTEAFF
TRBJ2-1 TRBV5-1 . TRBD2 TGCGCCAGCAGCTTGGGCGGGAGGGGCAACAATGAGCAGTTCTTC CASSLGGRGNNEQFF
TRBJ2-3 TRBV29-1 . . TGCAGCGTCGCGGGCAGCGGCACAGATACGCAGTATTTT CSVAGSGTDTQYF
TRBJ1-1 TRBV12-5 . . TGTGCTAGTGGTTTGGGGAGCCTGGACACTGAAGCTTTCTTT CASGLGSLDTEAFF
TRBJ2-3 TRBV7-3 . . TGTGCCAGCAGTTCGGGCACAGATACGCAGTATTTT CASSSGTDTQYF
TRBJ2-3 TRBV18 . TRBD2 TGTGCCAGCTCACCATTTTTTAGGGAGGGCCAAGATACGCAGTATTTT CASSPFFREGQDTQYF
TRBJ2-7 TRBV10-3 . . TGTGCCATCAGTGGGGGCGGACTTGGGACATACGAGCAGTACTTC CAISGGGLGTYEQYF
TRBJ2-2 TRBV10-3 . . TGTGCCATCACCCGGGAGTCGGACACCGGGGAGCTGTTTTTT CAITRESDTGELFF
TRBJ1-2 TRBV6-2/TRBV6-3 . . TGTGCCAGCAGCCTCAGACAGAACTATGGCTACACCTTC CASSLRQNYGYTF
TRBJ2-7 TRBV12-3/TRBV12-4 . . TGTGCCAGCAGTTTCGTCGGAGCCTACGAGCAGTACTTC CASSFVGAYEQYF
TRBJ1-5 TRBV10-3 . . TGTGCCATCAGTGGGACAGTCCAGCCCCAGCATTTT CAISGTVQPQHF
TRBJ1-2 TRBV7-9 . TRBD1 TGTGCCAGCAGTCTAACAGGGGGCGCTGGGTATGGCTACACCTTC CASSLTGGAGYGYTF
TRBJ2-3 TRBV5-1 . TRBD1 TGCGCCAGCAGCTCCGGGACAGGGACAGATACGCAGTATTTT CASSSGTGTDTQYF
TRBJ1-6 TRBV20-1 . . TGCAGTGCTAGTCAAGGGTCGGGAGGAGGCTCACCCCTCCACTTT CSASQGSGGGSPLHF
TRBJ1-1 TRBV7-3 . . TGTGCCAGCAGGGCGGAGGGGAACACTGAAGCTTTCTTT CASRAEGNTEAFF
TRBJ2-6 TRBV27 . . TGTGCCAGCAGTTTGAGGGCGGTGGGGGGAAGCTCTGGGGCCAACGTCCTGACTTTC CASSLRAVGGSSGANVLTF
TRBJ2-7 TRBV3-1/TRBV3-2 many . TGTGCCAGCAGTCTCTACGAGCAGTACTTC CASSLYEQYF
TRBJ1-1 TRBV4-1 . TRBD1 TGCGCCAGCAGTCGAAAGGACAGGGAGGGAACTGAAGCTTTCTTT CASSRKDREGTEAFF
TRBJ1-2 TRBV2 . . TGTGCCAGCCGGGGGGGGGCCTATGGCTACACCTTC CASRGGAYGYTF